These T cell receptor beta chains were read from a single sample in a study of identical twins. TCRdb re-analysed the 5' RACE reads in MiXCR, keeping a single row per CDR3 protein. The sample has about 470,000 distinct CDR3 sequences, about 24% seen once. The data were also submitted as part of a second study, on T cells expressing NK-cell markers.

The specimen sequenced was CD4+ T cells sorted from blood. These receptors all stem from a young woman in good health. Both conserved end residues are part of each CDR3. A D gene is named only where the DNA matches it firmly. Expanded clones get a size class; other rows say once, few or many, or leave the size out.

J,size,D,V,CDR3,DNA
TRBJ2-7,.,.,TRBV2,CASSADNTKYF,TGTGCCAGCAGTGCTGACAATACCAAGTACTTC
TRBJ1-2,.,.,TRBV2,CAEGRGDYGYTF,TGTGCCGAAGGGAGGGGTGACTATGGCTACACCTTC
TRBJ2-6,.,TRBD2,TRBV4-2,CASSPLGRGAVRGANVLTF,TGTGCCAGCAGTCCCCTCGGGAGGGGGGCAGTAAGGGGGGCCAACGTCCTGACTTTC
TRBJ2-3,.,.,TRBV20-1,CSVKRPSGPSTDTQYF,TGCAGTGTTAAGAGACCGAGCGGACCTAGCACAGATACGCAGTATTTT
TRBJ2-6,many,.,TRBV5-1,CASSLTYSGANVLTF,TGTGCCAGCAGTTTAACGTACTCTGGGGCCAACGTCCTGACTTTC
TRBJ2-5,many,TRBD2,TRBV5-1,CASSFGTSGQETQYF,TGTGCCAGCAGTTTCGGGACTAGCGGCCAAGAGACCCAGTACTTC
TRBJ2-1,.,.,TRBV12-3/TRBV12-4,CASSFRGSSYNEQFF,TGTGCCAGCAGTTTTCGGGGGAGCTCCTACAATGAGCAGTTCTTC
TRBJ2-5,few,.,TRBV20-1,CSASYSKVPQETQYF,TGCAGTGCTAGTTACAGCAAAGTACCCCAAGAGACCCAGTACTTC
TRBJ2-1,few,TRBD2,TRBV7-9,CASSGLAGGRPTEQFF,TGTGCCAGCAGCGGACTAGCGGGAGGCCGGCCAACCGAGCAGTTCTTC
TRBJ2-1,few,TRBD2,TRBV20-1,CSARDRLAITYNEQFF,TGCAGTGCTAGAGATCGACTAGCGATAACCTACAATGAGCAGTTCTTC
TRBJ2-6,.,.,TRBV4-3,CASSQMKGFRPGANVLTF,TGCGCCAGCAGCCAAATGAAGGGCTTTCGACCTGGGGCCAACGTCCTGACTTTC
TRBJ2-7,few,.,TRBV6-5,CASSYSGVAHEQYF,TGTGCCAGCAGTTACTCGGGGGTTGCCCACGAGCAGTACTTC
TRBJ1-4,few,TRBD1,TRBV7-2,CASSRVAGTGDEKLFF,TGTGCCAGCAGCCGAGTGGCCGGGACAGGGGATGAAAAACTGTTTTTT
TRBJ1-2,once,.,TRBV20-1,CSAREGRTVYGYTF,TGCAGTGCTAGAGAAGGTCGGACGGTCTATGGCTACACCTTC
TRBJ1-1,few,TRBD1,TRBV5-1,CASSPGQGDAFF,TGCGCCAGCAGCCCGGGACAGGGTGACGCTTTCTTT
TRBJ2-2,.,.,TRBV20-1,CSARVSGTPTGELFF,TGCAGTGCTAGAGTATCAGGGACCCCCACCGGGGAGCTGTTTTTT
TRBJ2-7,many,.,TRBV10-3,CAISGSAITTYEQYF,TGTGCCATCAGTGGGTCAGCTATTACTACCTACGAGCAGTACTTC
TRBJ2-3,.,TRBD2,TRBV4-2,CASSQEGTSHTQYF,TGTGCCAGCAGCCAAGAAGGGACTAGCCATACGCAGTATTTT
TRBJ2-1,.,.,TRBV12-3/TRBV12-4,CASSPGGSRSYNEQFF,TGTGCCAGCAGTCCGGGTGGAAGTAGGTCCTACAATGAGCAGTTCTTC
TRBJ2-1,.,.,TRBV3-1,CASSQEPFSSYNEQFF,TGTGCCAGCAGCCAAGAGCCCTTCAGCTCCTACAATGAGCAGTTCTTC
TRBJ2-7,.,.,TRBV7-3,CASSSTTGNEQYF,TGTGCCAGCAGCTCTACCACAGGGAACGAGCAGTACTTC
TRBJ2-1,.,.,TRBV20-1,CSATGDGDNEQFF,TGCAGTGCCACCGGGGACGGTGACAATGAGCAGTTCTTC
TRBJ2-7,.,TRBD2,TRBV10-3,CAISEGESSGTHEQYF,TGTGCCATCAGTGAGGGTGAGTCTAGCGGGACCCACGAGCAGTACTTC
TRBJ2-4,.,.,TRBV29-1,CSIDRLAKNIQYF,TGCAGCATTGACCGATTAGCCAAAAACATTCAGTACTTC
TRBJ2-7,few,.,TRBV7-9,CASSFKGYEQYF,TGTGCCAGCAGCTTTAAGGGCTACGAGCAGTACTTC
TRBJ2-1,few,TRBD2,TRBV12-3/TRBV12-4,CASRTRAGDRYNEQFF,TGTGCCAGCAGAACTCGCGCGGGGGATAGATACAATGAGCAGTTCTTC
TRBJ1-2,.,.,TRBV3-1,CATGGANGYTF,TGTGCTACCGGGGGCGCAAATGGCTACACCTTC
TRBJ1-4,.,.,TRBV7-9,CASSETGNEKLFF,TGTGCCAGCAGCGAAACGGGTAATGAAAAACTGTTTTTT
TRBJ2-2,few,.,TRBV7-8,CASSAQGGRFANTGELFF,TGTGCCAGCAGCGCTCAGGGAGGTCGGTTCGCGAACACCGGGGAGCTGTTTTTT
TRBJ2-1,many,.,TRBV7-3,CASSRFVGANEQFF,TGTGCCAGCAGCCGCTTTGTAGGGGCAAATGAGCAGTTCTTC
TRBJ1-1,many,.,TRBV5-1,CASSSHTEAFF,TGCGCCAGCAGCTCTCACACTGAAGCTTTCTTT
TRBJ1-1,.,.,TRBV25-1,CASSEPGRGTEAFF,TGTGCCAGCAGTGAACCGGGCAGGGGAACTGAAGCTTTCTTT
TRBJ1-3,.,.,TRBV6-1,CASRGSVTSGNTIYF,TGTGCCAGCAGGGGCTCTGTGACCTCTGGAAACACCATATATTTT
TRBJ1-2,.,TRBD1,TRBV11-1,CASSSLASWDRGRDYGYTF,TGTGCCAGCAGCTCCCTGGCGTCATGGGACAGGGGGCGCGACTATGGCTACACCTTC
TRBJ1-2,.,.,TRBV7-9,CASSEATSAQGYTF,TGTGCCAGCAGCGAGGCGACATCAGCCCAGGGCTACACCTTC
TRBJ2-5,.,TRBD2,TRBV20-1,CCAGGGDQETQYF,TGCTGTGCGGGTGGGGGGGACCAAGAGACCCAGTACTTC
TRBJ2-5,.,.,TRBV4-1,CASSIAGNQETQYF,TGCGCCAGCAGTATCGCGGGGAACCAAGAGACCCAGTACTTC
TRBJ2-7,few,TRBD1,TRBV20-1,CSARKAPGQEAYEQYF,TGCAGTGCTAGGAAGGCACCGGGACAGGAAGCCTACGAGCAGTACTTC
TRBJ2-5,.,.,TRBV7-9,CASSLPTETQYF,TGTGCCAGCAGCTTACCCACGGAGACCCAGTACTTC
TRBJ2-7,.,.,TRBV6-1,CAGQRGREVFEQYF,TGTGCCGGCCAAAGGGGCAGGGAGGTTTTCGAGCAGTACTTC
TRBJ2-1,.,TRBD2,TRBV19,CASMVSSGIYEQFF,TGTGCCAGTATGGTGTCTAGCGGGATCTATGAGCAGTTCTTC
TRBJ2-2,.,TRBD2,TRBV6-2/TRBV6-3,CASTLRETTGELFF,TGTGCCAGCACGTTGCGGGAGACCACCGGGGAGCTGTTTTTT
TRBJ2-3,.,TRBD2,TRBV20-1,CSGLGGRRTDTQYF,TGCAGCGGCCTCGGCGGGAGGAGAACAGATACGCAGTATTTT
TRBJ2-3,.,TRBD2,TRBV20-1,CSARGLATNTQYF,TGCAGTGCTAGGGGACTAGCAACAAATACGCAGTATTTT
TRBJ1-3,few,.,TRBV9,CASSITVKGSGNTIYF,TGTGCCAGCAGCATAACCGTCAAAGGTTCTGGAAACACCATATATTTT
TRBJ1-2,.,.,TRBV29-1,CSVRTGGNYGYTF,TGCAGCGTGAGGACCGGTGGGAACTATGGCTACACCTTC
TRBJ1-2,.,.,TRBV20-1,CSARDFRAGAYGYTF,TGCAGTGCTAGAGATTTCAGGGCGGGGGCTTATGGCTACACCTTC
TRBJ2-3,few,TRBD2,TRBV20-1,CSARTRNTDTQYF,TGCAGTGCTCGGACTAGAAACACAGATACGCAGTATTTT
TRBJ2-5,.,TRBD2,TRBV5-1,CASSPSSGRGETQYF,TGCGCCAGCAGCCCCTCTAGCGGGAGGGGGGAGACCCAGTACTTC
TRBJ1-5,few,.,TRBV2,CASGREFGDQPQHF,TGTGCCAGCGGAAGGGAATTCGGAGATCAGCCCCAGCATTTT
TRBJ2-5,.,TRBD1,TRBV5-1,CASSLRGRTQETQYF,TGCGCCAGCAGCTTGAGGGGGCGGACACAAGAGACCCAGTACTTC
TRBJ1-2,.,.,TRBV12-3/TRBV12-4,CASSNRQLGGGYTF,TGTGCCAGCAGCAACCGACAGTTAGGAGGTGGCTACACCTTC
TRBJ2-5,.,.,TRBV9,CASSVGPRAETQYF,TGTGCCAGCAGCGTAGGTCCGAGGGCTGAGACCCAGTACTTC
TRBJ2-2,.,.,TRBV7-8,CASSRQPDTGELFF,TGTGCCAGCAGCCGACAGCCGGACACCGGGGAGCTGTTTTTT
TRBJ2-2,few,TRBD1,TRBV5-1,CASNSPQGASAGELFF,TGCGCCAGCAATTCCCCACAGGGGGCATCCGCCGGGGAGCTGTTTTTT
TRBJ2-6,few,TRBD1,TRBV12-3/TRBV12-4,CASSLSQGVIGPGGANVLTF,TGTGCCAGCAGCCTCTCTCAGGGGGTAATCGGTCCGGGTGGGGCCAACGTCCTGACTTTC